Following are 6 T cell receptor beta chains from one sample sequenced in a study of blood T cell repertoires in COVID-19. The data were produced by immunoSEQ multiplex PCR, yet TCRdb's version contains in-frame clones alone and is incomplete. The sample consists of 60,000 to 90,000 clones, 65% to 85% of them appearing once. What was sequenced was peripheral blood. The origin of the receptors is a man between 50 and 59 years old with acute or convalescent COVID-19.

With regard to this clone: The junction differs from germline at one of its ends, possibly a read error. The V gene is TRBV7-9, the J gene TRBJ1-1, with D unresolved. Germline V gives CDR1 SEHNR, CDR2 FQNEAQ (reference sequence). This CDR3 is built from 11 residues. CDR3 sequence: CANSPRTEAFF. CDR3 nucleotide sequence: TGTGCCAACAGCCCCAGGACTGAAGCTTTCTTT.

This chain connects TRBV18 to TRBJ2-3; TRBD1 agrees at 7 bases. Germline V gene data show CDR1 as KGHSH and CDR2 as LQKENI. This CDR3 region has 14 residues. V was pared by 3 bases and J by 3 bases, with 3 bases of the junction left unmatched. Here the CDR3 reads CASSPGQLTDTQYF. The CDR3 DNA follows: TGTGCCAGCTCACCGGGACAGCTAACAGATACGCAGTATTTT.

There are a few counts of this clone. The chain has TRBV3-1 (or the pseudogene TRBV3-2) and TRBJ2-7; 7 bases line up with TRBD2. The CDR3 is 13 amino acids. With 5 bases clipped from V and 4 bases from J, the junction kept 5 bases outside the gene matches. Germline V gives CDR1 LGHDT, CDR2 YNNKEL (reference sequence). The CDR3: CASSLRLAYEQYF. The CDR3 nucleotides read TGTGCCAGCAGCTTACGACTAGCTTACGAGCAGTACTTC.

J is TRBJ2-2 and V is TRBV9, with 9 bases aligning to TRBD2. The germline V gene has CDR1 SGDLS and CDR2 YYNGEE. The CDR3 sequence is 16 residues long. J lost 6 bases, V lost 4 bases, and 10 bases had no gene match. CDR3 in DNA: TGTGCCAGCAGCCCTCGGACTAGCGCGGAGGCCGGGGAGCTGTTTTTT. The encoded protein is CASSPRTSAEAGELFF.

To note about this clone: Mismatch with germline at one junction end may stem from a read error. V usage is TRBV12-3 or TRBV12-4 and J usage is TRBJ2-5; 7 nucleotides align to TRBD2. CDR3 length: 12 amino acids. The CDR3 is CASSWGGETRYF. The CDR3 bases are TGTGCCAGCAGTTGGGGGGGAGAGACCCGGTACTTC.

V usage is TRBV6-5 and J usage is TRBJ2-2; maybe TRBD2 (5 bases). This CDR3 has 14 amino acids. Between the trimmed V and J ends, which lost 2 bases and 8 bases, there was a span of 12 bases. The germline V gene encodes CDR1 MNHEY and CDR2 SVGAGI. The CDR3 protein is CASSYTSGRGELFF. The CDR3, as DNA: TGTGCCAGCAGTTACACTTCGGGAAGGGGGGAGCTGTTTTTT.